The clone carrying this T cell receptor (beta chain) has a handful of counts. Its specificity is not known. This specimen comes from a study of OX40 agonist ivuxolimab in advanced cancers. Study information: All patients had ivuxolimab intravenously every 2 weeks at 0.01 to 10 mg/kg.

Study-wide results and caveats: The average count of expanded clones was higher among CD8+ T cells than among CD4+. CD4+ and CD8+ blood T cells expanded clonally by week 6 at 0.1 to 3.0 mg/kg.

Sequencing used immunoSEQ multiplex PCR; TCRdb keeps in-frame clones, though not all of them. The data show over 80,000 clones, with approximately 90% seen just once and 1.1% held by the top ten. Germline assignment: CDR1 SNHLY and CDR2 FYNNEI. Trimming removed 9 bases from V and 1 base from J, with 13 bases in between. The CDR3 covers 14 residues. The sequencing used CD4+ or CD8+ T cells sorted from blood, collected in a trial of the OX40 agonist ivuxolimab. The receptor's source is an adult with an advanced solid tumor such as melanoma, head and neck, liver or kidney cancer. The J gene is TRBJ2-4, the V gene TRBV2, with D hard to call. The CDR3 loop reads CASSLSWAKNIQYF. Written as DNA, the CDR3 is TGTGCCAGTTCCCTCAGTTGGGCCAAAAACATTCAGTACTTC.